The table lists the clone carrying this T cell receptor (beta chain) with a few counts. As handled by the study authors: Using reference gene primer amplification, nucleated cell counts were estimated. Only in-frame clones appear in the TCRdb table, and some are missing; sequencing was by immunoSEQ multiplex PCR. V and J calls and clone size follow that table, whereas D and trimming were derived from the DNA. Here the sample spans around 250,000 clones, 82% being singletons. Germline V gives CDR1 LGHNA, CDR2 YNFKEQ. The CDR3 is made up of 18 amino acids. Trimming shortened V by 1 base and J by 0 bases, and 17 bases separated the two germline ends. This specimen comes from a study of blood T cell repertoires in COVID-19. Study as a whole: Acute-phase and convalescent COVID-19 samples originated in the United States, Italy and Spain. From T cells, B-cell-depleted T cells, or PBMCs came the material, which was cDNA or gDNA.

Sequences were obtained from peripheral blood. The clonotype comes from a woman aged 18-29 years with acute or convalescent COVID-19. The chain uses TRBV4-2 and TRBJ2-3; TRBD1 might be the D (6 bases). The CDR3 region has the DNA TGTGCCAGCAGCCAAGGGGCAGGGACACCAGCTAGCACAGATACGCAGTATTTT. It yields the protein CASSQGAGTPASTDTQYF.